The present T cell receptor beta chain was sequenced within a study of cytomegalovirus exposure and HLA in healthy donors. About the research overall: The early release's HLA-typed donors yielded approximately 85 million unique TCRs.

60 Vbeta and 13 Jbeta primers were used in PCR. Sequencing was performed with immunoSEQ multiplex PCR; in TCRdb, only in-frame clones are kept and a portion is missing. The repertoire table contains roughly 74,000 clones. Germline values: CDR1 SGHTA, CDR2 FQGNSA. The CDR3 covers 15 residues. Deletions cut 5 bases from V and 2 bases from J, with 15 bases between. V is TRBV7-2 and J is TRBJ2-5, with D tentatively TRBD2 (5 bases). This TCR derives from a female donor in good health and CMV-seropositive. Specimen: PBMCs. The CDR3 region is CASSPEARSQETQYF. For the CDR3, the DNA is TGTGCCAGCAGCCCGGAGGCTAGGTCGCAAGAGACCCAGTACTTC.